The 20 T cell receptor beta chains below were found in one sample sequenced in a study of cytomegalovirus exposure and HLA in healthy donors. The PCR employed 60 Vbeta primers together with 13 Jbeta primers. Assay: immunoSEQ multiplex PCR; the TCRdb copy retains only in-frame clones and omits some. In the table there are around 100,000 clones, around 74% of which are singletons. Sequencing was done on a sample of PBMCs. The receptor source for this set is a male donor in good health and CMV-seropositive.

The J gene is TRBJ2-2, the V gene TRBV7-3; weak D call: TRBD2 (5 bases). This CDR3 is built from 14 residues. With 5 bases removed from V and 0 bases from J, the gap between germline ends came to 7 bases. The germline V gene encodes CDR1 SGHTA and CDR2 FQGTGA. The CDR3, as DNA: TGTGCCAGCAGCCCCGGGACGAACACCGGGGAGCTGTTTTTT. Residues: CASSPGTNTGELFF.

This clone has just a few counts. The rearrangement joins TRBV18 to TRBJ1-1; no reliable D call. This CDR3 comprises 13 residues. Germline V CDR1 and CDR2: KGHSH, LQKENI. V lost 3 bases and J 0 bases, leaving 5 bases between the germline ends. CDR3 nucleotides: TGTGCCAGCTCACCGCAGATGAACACTGAAGCTTTCTTT. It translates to CASSPQMNTEAFF. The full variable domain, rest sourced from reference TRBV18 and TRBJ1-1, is NAGVMQNPRHLVRRRGQEARLRCSPMKGHSHVYWYRQLPEEGLKFMVYLQKENIIDESGMPKERFSAEFPKEGPSILRIQQVVRGDSAAYFCASSPQMNTEAFFGQGTRLTVV.

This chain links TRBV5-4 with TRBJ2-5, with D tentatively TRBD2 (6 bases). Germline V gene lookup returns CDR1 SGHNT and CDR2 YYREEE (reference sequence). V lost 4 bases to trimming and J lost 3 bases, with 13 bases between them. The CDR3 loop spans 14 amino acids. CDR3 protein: CASSPGVGEETQYF. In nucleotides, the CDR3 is TGTGCCAGCAGCCCGGGGGTGGGGGAAGAGACCCAGTACTTC.

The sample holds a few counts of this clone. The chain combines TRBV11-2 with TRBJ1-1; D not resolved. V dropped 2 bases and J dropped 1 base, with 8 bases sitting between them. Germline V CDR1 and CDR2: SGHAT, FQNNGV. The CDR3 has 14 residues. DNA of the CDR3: TGTGCCAGCAGCTTACTGGCTGGGAACACTGAAGCTTTCTTT. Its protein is CASSLLAGNTEAFF.

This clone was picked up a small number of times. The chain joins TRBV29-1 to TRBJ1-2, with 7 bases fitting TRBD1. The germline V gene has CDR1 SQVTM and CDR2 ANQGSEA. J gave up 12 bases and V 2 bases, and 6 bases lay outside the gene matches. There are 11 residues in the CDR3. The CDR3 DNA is TGCAGCGTTGAATCGACAGGGAAGGACACCTTC. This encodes CSVESTGKDTF.

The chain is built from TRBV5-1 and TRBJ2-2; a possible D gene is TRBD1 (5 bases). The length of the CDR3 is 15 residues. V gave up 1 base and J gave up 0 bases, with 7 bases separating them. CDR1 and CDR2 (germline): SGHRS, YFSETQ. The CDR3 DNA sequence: TGCGCCAGCAGCTTGCAGGGCTCGAACACCGGGGAGCTGTTTTTT. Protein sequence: CASSLQGSNTGELFF.

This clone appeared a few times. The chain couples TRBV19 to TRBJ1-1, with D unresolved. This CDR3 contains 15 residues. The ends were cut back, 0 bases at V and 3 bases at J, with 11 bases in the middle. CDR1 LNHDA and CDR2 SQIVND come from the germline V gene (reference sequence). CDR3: CASSIEILGDTEAFF. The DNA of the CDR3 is TGTGCCAGTAGTATAGAAATTCTCGGGGACACTGAAGCTTTCTTT.

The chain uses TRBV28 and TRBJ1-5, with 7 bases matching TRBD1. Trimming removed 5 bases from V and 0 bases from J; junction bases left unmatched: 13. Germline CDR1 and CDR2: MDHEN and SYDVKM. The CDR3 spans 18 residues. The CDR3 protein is CASSLRDSELYSNQPQHF. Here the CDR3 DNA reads TGTGCCAGCAGTCTCCGGGACAGCGAACTTTATAGCAATCAGCCCCAGCATTTT. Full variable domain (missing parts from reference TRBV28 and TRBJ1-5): DVKVTQSSRYLVKRTGEKVFLECVQDMDHENMFWYRQDPGLGLRLIYFSYDVKMKEKGDIPEGYSVSREKKERFSLILESASTNQTSMYLCASSLRDSELYSNQPQHFGDGTRLSIL.

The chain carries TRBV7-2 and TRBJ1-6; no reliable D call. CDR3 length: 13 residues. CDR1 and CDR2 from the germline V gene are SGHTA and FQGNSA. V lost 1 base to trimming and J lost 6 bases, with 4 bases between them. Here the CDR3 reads CASSLDRNSPLHF. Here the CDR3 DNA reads TGTGCCAGCAGCTTAGATCGTAATTCACCCCTCCACTTT.

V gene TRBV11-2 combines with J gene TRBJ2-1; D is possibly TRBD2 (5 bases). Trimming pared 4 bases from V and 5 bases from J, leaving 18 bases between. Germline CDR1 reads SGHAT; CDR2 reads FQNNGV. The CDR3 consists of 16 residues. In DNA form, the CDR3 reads TGTGCCAGCAGCTCCCCCCCCGGACTCGGGGACAATGAGCAGTTCTTC. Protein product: CASSSPPGLGDNEQFF.

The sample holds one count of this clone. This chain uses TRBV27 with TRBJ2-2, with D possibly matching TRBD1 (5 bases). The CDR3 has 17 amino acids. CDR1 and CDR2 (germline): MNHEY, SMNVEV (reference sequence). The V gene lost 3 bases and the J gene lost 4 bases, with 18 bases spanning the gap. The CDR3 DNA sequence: TGTGCCAGCAGTTTGATTACGTCTGGGGCAGTCACCGGGGAGCTGTTTTTT. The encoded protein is CASSLITSGAVTGELFF.

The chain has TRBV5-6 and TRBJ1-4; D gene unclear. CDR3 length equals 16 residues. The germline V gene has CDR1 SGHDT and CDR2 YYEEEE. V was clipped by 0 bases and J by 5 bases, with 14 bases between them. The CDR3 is CASSLVQAPPNEKLFF. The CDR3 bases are TGTGCCAGCAGCTTGGTGCAAGCCCCACCGAATGAAAAACTGTTTTTT.

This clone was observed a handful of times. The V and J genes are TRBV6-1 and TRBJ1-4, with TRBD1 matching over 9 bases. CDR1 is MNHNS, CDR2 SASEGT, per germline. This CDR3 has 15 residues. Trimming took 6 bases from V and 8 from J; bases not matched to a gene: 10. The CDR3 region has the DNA TGTGCCAGCAGGGGACGGACAGGGGAGCGGGAAAAACTGTTTTTT. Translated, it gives CASRGRTGEREKLFF.

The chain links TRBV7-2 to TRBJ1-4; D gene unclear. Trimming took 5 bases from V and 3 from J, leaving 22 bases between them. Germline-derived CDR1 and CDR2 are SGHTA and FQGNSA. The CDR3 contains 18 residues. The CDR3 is CASSPLSVLGSSNEKLFF. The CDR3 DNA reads TGTGCCAGCAGCCCCCTTTCTGTCTTGGGCAGTTCTAATGAAAAACTGTTTTTT.

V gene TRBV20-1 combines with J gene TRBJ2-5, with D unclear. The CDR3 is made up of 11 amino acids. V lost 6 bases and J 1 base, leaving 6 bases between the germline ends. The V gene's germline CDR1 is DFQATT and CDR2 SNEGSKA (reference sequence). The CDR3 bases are TGCAGTGCCACGAGCCAAGAGACCCAGTACTTC. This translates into CSATSQETQYF.

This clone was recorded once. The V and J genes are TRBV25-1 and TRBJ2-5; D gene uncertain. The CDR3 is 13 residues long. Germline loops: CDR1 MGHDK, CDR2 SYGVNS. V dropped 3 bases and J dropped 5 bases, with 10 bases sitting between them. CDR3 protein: CASSEEWVETQYF. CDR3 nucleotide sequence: TGTGCCAGCAGTGAGGAGTGGGTCGAGACCCAGTACTTC.

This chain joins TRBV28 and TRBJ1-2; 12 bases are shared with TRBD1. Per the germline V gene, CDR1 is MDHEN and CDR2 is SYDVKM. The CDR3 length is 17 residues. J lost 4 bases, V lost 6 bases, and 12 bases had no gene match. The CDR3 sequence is CASSSSGTGGAGYGYTF. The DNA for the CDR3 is TGTGCCAGCAGCTCCTCCGGGACAGGGGGCGCAGGCTATGGCTACACCTTC.

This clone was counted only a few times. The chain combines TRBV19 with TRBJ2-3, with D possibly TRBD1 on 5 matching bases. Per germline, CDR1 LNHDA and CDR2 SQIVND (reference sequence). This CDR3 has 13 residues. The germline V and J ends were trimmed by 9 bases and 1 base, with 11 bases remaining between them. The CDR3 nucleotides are TGTGCCAGCAGGGCGGCCGGCACAGATACGCAGTATTTT. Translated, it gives CASRAAGTDTQYF.

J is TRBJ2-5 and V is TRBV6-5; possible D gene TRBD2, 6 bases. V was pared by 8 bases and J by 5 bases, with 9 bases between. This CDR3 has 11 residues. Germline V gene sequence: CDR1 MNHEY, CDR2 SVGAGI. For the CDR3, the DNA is TGTGCCAGCTTTCGGGGGGAGACCCAGTACTTC. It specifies CASFRGETQYF.

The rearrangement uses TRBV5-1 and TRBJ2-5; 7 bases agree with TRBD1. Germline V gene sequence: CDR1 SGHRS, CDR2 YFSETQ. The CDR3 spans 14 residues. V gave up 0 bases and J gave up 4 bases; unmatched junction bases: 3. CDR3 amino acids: CASSLVDRVETQYF. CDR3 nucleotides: TGCGCCAGCAGCTTGGTAGACAGGGTAGAGACCCAGTACTTC.